The sequence of this TCR beta chain was determined in a study of blood T cell repertoires in COVID-19 (dated by TCRdb to about 2020). A note on the overall study: The collaborator samples originated in the United States, Italy and Spain and spanned the acute and convalescent phases of COVID-19. The material from the prospective study consisted of cDNA or gDNA derived from T cells, B-cell-depleted T cells, or PBMCs. Subjects who had been exposed to COVID-19, were actively infected with it, or had recovered from it provided the deeply sampled blood TCRbeta repertoires that made up the dataset. A freely available public database, intended as a resource for researchers studying the immune response to SARS-CoV-2, is where the repertoires were released. The samples were drawn from the first 160 participants of the ongoing ImmuneRACE study and from 1,254 subjects provided by 6 global collaborators. Sample metadata almost always included a de-identified subject ID, COVID-19 status, age in years and sex. Where available, HLA class I and class II types were obtained from metadata supplied by the sample provider rather than from assay-based typing. The study at large found these results: Clinical and demographic metadata were provided uncurated, with the amount varying by source and participant.

The collaborating institutions used their own protocols to collect whole blood in K2EDTA tubes. For TCRbeta analysis, collaborator samples were shipped as frozen whole blood, as isolated PBMCs, or as DNA extracted from either sample type. The immunoSEQ Assay, a bias-controlled multiplex PCR, was used to amplify TCRbeta CDR3 regions from genomic DNA. Turning to the authors' computational methods: The number of nucleated cells in each sample was estimated from the amplification of reference gene primers within the assay. To quantify the absolute abundance of each unique TCRbeta CDR3 rearrangement, sequence reads were collapsed and filtered. For each sample, productive Simpson clonality was calculated by taking the square root of Simpson's diversity index across productive rearrangements. TCRdb stores this immuneACCESS table with in-frame sequences only. Part of the clones is absent; in the studies checked, under half of the shortfall reflects unresolved V genes, and no reason is known for the rest. The V and J calls and the clone size are those of that table, but D and trimming were determined from the DNA. In this sample the table shows roughly 140,000 clones, approximately 89% of which occur a single time. More than 25% of the sample belongs to the ten largest clones.

CDR1 and CDR2 are drawn from the germline V gene (reference sequence): GTSNPN, SVGIG. Its CDR3 holds 14 amino acids, cysteine through phenylalanine. Kept here is only the CDR3 DNA, which spans 42 bases and is read in frame from base 1. V has 2 bases trimmed and J has 7 bases trimmed; junction bases matching no gene number 7. Concerning this clone: Its antigen remains unidentified. Per-base qualities were not stored, and no clone one base away is much larger.

The sequencing input was peripheral blood. The sequence was obtained from a human donor in a cohort sampled during active COVID-19. This chain joins TRBV30 to TRBJ2-3, with 9 middle bases fitting TRBD2. This receptor carries the CDR3 CAWSYGGGGYTQYF. The sequenced DNA is TGTGCCTGGAGTTACGGCGGGGGGGGGTATACGCAGTATTTT.